Presented here are 9 T cell receptor beta chains from one specimen sequenced in a study of cytomegalovirus exposure and HLA in healthy donors. In the PCR, 60 Vbeta and 13 Jbeta primers were used. Some clones are missing from TCRdb's copy, which holds only in-frame ones; the method was immunoSEQ multiplex PCR. This sample carries about 210,000 clones, around three quarters of them seen once, and the ten largest clones take over 12%. The sequenced material came from PBMCs. The receptors shown here come from a woman in her thirties in good health and CMV-seropositive.

As regards this clone: Other nucleotide sequences in the sample specify the same CDR3. The chain carries TRBV7-3 and TRBJ1-1; unclear D gene. V lost 2 bases to trimming and J lost 1 base, with 5 bases between them. Germline V gives CDR1 SGHTA, CDR2 FQGTGA. This CDR3 is 13 amino acids long. CDR3 in amino acids: CASSLGRNTEAFF. The CDR3 bases are TGTGCCAGCAGCTTAGGGCGGAACACTGAAGCTTTCTTT.

J is TRBJ1-2 and V is TRBV27; tentative D call: TRBD1 (6 bases). The CDR3 is made up of 17 amino acids. Germline loops: CDR1 MNHEY, CDR2 SMNVEV (reference sequence). With 0 bases removed from V and 6 bases from J, the gap between germline ends came to 20 bases. This chain's CDR3 is CASSLSWADRLADGYTF. In nucleotides, the CDR3 is TGTGCCAGCAGTTTATCGTGGGCCGACAGGCTCGCGGATGGCTACACCTTC.

The chain joins TRBV7-9 to TRBJ2-5; 7 bases are a match to TRBD1. The V gene end was trimmed by 10 bases and the J gene end by 1 base; junction bases not matched to a gene: 6. Looked up from germline, CDR1 is SEHNR and CDR2 is FQNEAQ (reference sequence). The CDR3 loop spans 13 amino acids. The CDR3 bases are TGTGCCATGCGCCGGGACAGCCAAGAGACCCAGTACTTC. Its translation is CAMRRDSQETQYF. Together with reference TRBV7-9 and TRBJ2-5, the CDR3 gives the full variable domain: DTGVSQNPRHKITKRGQNVTFRCDPISEHNRLYWYRQTLGQGPEFLTYFQNEAQLEKSRLLSDRFSAERPKGSFSTLEIQRTEQGDSAMYLCAMRRDSQETQYFGPGTRLLVL.

This clone was counted once. The rearrangement uses TRBV6-1 and TRBJ1-4; D is ambiguous. The germline CDR1 and CDR2 sequences are MNHNS and SASEGT. Trimming removed 1 base from V and 4 bases from J, with 7 bases in between. This CDR3 is built from 14 residues. CDR3 coding DNA: TGTGCCAGCAGTGAAGGAGGAGTTAATGAAAAACTGTTTTTT. Protein product: CASSEGGVNEKLFF.

The CDR3 nucleotides are TGTGCCAGCAGCCCGAGCGGGGCGAACACTGAAGCTTTCTTT. It yields the protein CASSPSGANTEAFF. J is TRBJ1-1 and V is TRBV7-9; weak D call: TRBD1 (5 bases). Trimming removed 5 bases from V and 1 base from J, with 11 bases in between. Germline V gene data show CDR1 as SEHNR and CDR2 as FQNEAQ (reference sequence). The CDR3 covers 14 residues.

This clone was found a few times. The rearrangement joins TRBV19 to TRBJ2-6, with D hard to call. This CDR3 comprises 13 residues. CDR1 and CDR2 from the germline V gene are LNHDA and SQIVND (reference sequence). V was pared by 6 bases and J by 1 base, with 4 bases between. CDR3: CASSPSGANVLTF. CDR3 nucleotide sequence: TGTGCCAGTAGCCCGTCTGGGGCCAACGTCCTGACTTTC.

This clone appeared a few times. The chain combines TRBV6-1 with TRBJ2-7, with 12 bases fitting TRBD2. CDR3 length equals 12 residues. Germline assignment: CDR1 MNHNS and CDR2 SASEGT. J was trimmed by 7 bases and V by 8 bases; bases with no gene match: 3. CDR3: CASSSGRGEQYF. CDR3 in DNA: TGTGCCAGCTCTAGCGGGAGGGGAGAGCAGTACTTC.

V gene TRBV15 combines with J gene TRBJ2-1; the match to TRBD1 covers 11 bases. V dropped 3 bases and J dropped 9; count of bases not matched to a gene: 1. The CDR3 is made up of 13 amino acids. Germline V CDR1 and CDR2: LNHNV, YYDKDF (reference sequence). The CDR3 loop reads CATSRDRGLEQFF. CDR3 DNA: TGTGCCACCAGCAGGGACAGGGGGCTTGAGCAGTTCTTC.

The V call is TRBV6-5, the J call TRBJ1-1; 7 bases align to TRBD1. This CDR3 contains 13 residues. Looked up from germline, CDR1 is MNHEY and CDR2 is SVGAGI. Unmatched junction bases numbered 5, after V lost 8 bases and J lost 2 bases. DNA of the CDR3: TGTGCCAGCCACAGGGGAACAAACACTGAAGCTTTCTTT. This gives the protein CASHRGTNTEAFF.